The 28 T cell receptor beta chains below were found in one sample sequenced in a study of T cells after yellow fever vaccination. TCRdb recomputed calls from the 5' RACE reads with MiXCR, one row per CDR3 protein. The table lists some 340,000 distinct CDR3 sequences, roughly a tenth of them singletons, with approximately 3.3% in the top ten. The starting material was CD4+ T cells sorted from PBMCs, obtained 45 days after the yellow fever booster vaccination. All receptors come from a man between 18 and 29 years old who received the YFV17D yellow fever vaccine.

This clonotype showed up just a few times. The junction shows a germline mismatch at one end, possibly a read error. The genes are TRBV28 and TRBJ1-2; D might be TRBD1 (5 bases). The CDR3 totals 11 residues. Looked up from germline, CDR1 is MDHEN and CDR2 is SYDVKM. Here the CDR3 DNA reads TGTGCCAGCAGTTTCCGGGACGGACGGGCCTTC. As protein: CASSFRDGRAF.

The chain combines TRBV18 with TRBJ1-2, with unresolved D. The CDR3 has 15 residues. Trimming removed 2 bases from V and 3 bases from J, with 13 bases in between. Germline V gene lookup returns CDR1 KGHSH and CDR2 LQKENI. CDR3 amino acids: CASSPIGSLDYGYTF. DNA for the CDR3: TGTGCCAGCTCACCAATTGGGTCTCTGGACTATGGCTACACCTTC. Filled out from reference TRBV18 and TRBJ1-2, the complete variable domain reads NAGVMQNPRHLVRRRGQEARLRCSPMKGHSHVYWYRQLPEEGLKFMVYLQKENIIDESGMPKERFSAEFPKEGPSILRIQQVVRGDSAAYFCASSPIGSLDYGYTFGSGTRLTVV.

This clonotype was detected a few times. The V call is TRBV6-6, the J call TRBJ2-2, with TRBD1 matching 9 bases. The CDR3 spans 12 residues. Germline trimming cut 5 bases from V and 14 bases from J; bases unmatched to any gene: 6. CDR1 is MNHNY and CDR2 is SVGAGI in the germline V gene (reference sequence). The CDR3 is CASSGDRAFLFF. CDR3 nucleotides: TGTGCCAGCAGTGGGGACAGGGCTTTCCTGTTTTTT.

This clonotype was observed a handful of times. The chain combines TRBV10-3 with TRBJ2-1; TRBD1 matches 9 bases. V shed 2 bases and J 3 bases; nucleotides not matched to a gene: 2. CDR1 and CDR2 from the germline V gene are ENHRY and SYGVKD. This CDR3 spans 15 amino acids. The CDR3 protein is CAISEGQGSYNEQFF. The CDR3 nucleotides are TGTGCCATCAGTGAGGGACAGGGGAGCTACAATGAGCAGTTCTTC.

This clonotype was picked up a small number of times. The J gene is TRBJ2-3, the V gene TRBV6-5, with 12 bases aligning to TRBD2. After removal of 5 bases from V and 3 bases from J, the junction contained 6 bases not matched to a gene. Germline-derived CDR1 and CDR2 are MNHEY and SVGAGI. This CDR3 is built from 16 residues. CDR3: CASSRTSGGPTDTQYF. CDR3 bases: TGTGCCAGCAGTCGTACTAGCGGGGGGCCGACAGATACGCAGTATTTT.

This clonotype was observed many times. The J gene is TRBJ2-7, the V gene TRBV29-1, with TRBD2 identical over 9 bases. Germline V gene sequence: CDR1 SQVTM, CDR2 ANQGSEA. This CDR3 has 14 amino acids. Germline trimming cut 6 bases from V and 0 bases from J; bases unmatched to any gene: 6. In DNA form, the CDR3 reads TGCAGCGTGGCCGCGGGGGGGAGCTCCTACGAGCAGTACTTC. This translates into CSVAAGGSSYEQYF.

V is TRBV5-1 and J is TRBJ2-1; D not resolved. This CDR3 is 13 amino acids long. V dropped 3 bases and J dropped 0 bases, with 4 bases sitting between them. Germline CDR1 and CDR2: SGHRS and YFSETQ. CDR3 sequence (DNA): TGCGCCAGCAGCTCCTACTCCTACAATGAGCAGTTCTTC. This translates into CASSSYSYNEQFF. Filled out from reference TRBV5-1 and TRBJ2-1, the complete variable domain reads KAGVTQTPRYLIKTRGQQVTLSCSPISGHRSVSWYQQTPGQGLQFLFEYFSETQRNKGNFPGRFSGRQFSNSRSEMNVSTLELGDSALYLCASSSYSYNEQFFGPGTRLTVL.

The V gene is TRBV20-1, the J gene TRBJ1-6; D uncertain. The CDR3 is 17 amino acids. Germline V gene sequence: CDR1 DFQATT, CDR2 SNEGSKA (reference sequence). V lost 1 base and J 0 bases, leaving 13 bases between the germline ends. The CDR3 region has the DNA TGCAGTGCTAGAGTAGGAGGACGGAACTCCTATAATTCACCCCTCCACTTT. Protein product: CSARVGGRNSYNSPLHF.

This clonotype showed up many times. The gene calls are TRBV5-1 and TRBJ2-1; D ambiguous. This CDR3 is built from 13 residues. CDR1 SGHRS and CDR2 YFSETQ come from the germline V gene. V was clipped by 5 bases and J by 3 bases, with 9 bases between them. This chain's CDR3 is CASSLGIYNEQFF. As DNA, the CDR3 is TGCGCCAGCAGTCTGGGGATCTACAATGAGCAGTTCTTC.

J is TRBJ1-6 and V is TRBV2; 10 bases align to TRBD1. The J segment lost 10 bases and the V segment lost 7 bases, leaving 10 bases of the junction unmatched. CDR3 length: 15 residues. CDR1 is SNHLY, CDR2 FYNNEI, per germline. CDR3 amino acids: CASTTRDRGDSPLHF. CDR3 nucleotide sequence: TGTGCCAGCACAACTAGGGACAGGGGCGACTCACCCCTCCACTTT.

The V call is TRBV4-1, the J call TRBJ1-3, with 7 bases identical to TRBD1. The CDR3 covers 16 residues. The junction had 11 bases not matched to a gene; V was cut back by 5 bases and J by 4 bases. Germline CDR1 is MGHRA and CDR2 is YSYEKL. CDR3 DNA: TGCGCCAGCAGCAACTACCGGGACAGAGAGGGAAACACCATATATTTT. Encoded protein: CASSNYRDREGNTIYF.

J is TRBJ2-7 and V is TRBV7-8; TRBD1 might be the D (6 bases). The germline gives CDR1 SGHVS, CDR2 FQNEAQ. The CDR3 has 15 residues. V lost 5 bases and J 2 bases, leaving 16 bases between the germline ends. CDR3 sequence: CASSRDILGAYEQYV. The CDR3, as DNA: TGTGCCAGCAGCCGGGACATCCTTGGGGCCTACGAGCAGTACGTC.

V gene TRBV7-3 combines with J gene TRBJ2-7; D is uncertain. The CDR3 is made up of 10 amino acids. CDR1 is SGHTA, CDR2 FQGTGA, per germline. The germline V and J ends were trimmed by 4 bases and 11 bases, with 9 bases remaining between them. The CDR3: CASSSDVEYV. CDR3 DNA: TGTGCCAGCAGCTCTGATGTGGAGTACGTC.

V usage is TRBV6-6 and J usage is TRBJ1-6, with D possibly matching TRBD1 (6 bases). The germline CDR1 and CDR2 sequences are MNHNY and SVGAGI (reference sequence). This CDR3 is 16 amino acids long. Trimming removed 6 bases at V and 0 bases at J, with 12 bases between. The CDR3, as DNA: TGTGCCAGCAGCCGACAGGACCACTCCTATAATTCACCCCTCCACTTT. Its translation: CASSRQDHSYNSPLHF.

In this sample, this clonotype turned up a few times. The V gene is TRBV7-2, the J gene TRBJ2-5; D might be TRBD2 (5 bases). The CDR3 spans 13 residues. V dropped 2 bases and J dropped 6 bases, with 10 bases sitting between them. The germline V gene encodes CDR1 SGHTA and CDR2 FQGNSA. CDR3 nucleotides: TGTGCCAGCAGCTTAAGAGGGCTACAGACCCAGTACTTC. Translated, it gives CASSLRGLQTQYF. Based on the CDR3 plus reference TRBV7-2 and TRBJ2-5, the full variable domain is GAGVSQSPSNKVTEKGKDVELRCDPISGHTALYWYRQSLGQGLEFLIYFQGNSAPDKSGLPSDRFSAERTGGSVSTLTIQRTQQEDSAVYLCASSLRGLQTQYFGPGTRLLVL.

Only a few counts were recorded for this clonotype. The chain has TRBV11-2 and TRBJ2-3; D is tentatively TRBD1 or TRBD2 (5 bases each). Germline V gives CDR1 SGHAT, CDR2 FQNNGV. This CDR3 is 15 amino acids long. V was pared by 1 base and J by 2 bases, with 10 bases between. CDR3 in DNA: TGTGCCAGCAGCTTAGTCGGGGCCCTCACAGATACGCAGTATTTT. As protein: CASSLVGALTDTQYF. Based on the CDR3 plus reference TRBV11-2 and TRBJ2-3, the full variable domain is EAGVAQSPRYKIIEKRQSVAFWCNPISGHATLYWYQQILGQGPKLLIQFQNNGVVDDSQLPKDRFSAERLKGVDSTLKIQPAKLEDSAVYLCASSLVGALTDTQYFGPGTRLTVL.

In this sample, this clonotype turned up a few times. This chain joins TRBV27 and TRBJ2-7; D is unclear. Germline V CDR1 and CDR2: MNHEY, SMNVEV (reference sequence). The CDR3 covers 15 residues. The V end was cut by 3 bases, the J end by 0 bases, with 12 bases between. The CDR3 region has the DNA TGTGCCAGCAGTTTCAGTCGGCAGTCCTCCTACGAGCAGTACTTC. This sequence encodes CASSFSRQSSYEQYF.

CDR3 bases: TGTGCCAGCAGTTTTTCCTTGGGGGCTCGGACTGAAGCTTTCTTT. Protein: CASSFSLGARTEAFF. The chain is built from TRBV27 and TRBJ1-1, with D possibly TRBD1 on 6 matching bases. CDR1 is MNHEY, CDR2 SMNVEV, per germline (reference sequence). The CDR3 contains 15 residues. The V and J ends lost 3 bases and 5 bases respectively, with 16 bases between them.

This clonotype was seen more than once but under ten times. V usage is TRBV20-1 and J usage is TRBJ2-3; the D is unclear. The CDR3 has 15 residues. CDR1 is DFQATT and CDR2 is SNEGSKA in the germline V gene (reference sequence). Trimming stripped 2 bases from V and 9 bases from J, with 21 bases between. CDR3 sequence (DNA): TGCAGTGCTAGACCAAAGTGGGCCGTGGACGGAACGCAGTATTTT. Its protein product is CSARPKWAVDGTQYF.

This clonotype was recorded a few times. The CDR3 sequence: CASSLGGSYQETQYF. The CDR3 DNA reads TGTGCCAGCAGCTTGGGGGGGTCCTACCAAGAGACCCAGTACTTC. The rearrangement joins TRBV5-5 to TRBJ2-5; D tentatively reads TRBD1 or TRBD2 (5 bases each). Germline V gives CDR1 SGHKS, CDR2 YYEKEE (reference sequence). The CDR3 is 15 residues long. V was trimmed by 0 bases and J by 0 bases, leaving 9 bases between them.

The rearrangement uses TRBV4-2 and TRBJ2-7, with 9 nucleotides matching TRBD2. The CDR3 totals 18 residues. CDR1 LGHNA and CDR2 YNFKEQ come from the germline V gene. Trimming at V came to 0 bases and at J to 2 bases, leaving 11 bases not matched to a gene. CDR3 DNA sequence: TGTGCCAGCAGCCAAGATTGGGGCGCTAGCGGGGTACCCTACGAGCAGTACTTC. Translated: CASSQDWGASGVPYEQYF.

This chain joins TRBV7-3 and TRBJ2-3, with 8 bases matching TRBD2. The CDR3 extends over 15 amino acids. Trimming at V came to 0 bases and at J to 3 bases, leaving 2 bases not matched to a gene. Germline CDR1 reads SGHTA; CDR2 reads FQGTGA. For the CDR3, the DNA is TGTGCCAGCAGCTTAACTCGGGGGGGGACAGATACGCAGTATTTT. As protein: CASSLTRGGTDTQYF.

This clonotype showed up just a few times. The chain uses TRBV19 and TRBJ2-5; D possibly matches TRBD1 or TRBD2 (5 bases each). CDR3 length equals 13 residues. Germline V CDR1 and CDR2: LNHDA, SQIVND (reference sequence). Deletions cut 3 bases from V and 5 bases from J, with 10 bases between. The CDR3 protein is CASSMGTRETQYF. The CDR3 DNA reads TGTGCCAGTAGTATGGGGACCCGCGAGACCCAGTACTTC.

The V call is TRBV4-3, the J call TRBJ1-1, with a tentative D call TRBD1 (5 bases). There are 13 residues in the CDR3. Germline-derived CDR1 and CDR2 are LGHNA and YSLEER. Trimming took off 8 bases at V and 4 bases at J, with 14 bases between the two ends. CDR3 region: CASCARGGTEAFF. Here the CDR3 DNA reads TGCGCCAGCTGCGCGCGGGGGGGCACTGAAGCTTTCTTT.

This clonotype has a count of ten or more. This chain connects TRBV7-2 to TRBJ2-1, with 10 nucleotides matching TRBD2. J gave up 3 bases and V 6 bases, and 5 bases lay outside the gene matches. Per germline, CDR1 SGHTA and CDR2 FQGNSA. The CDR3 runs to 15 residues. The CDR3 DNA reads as TGTGCCAGCAGGGGATCTAGCGGGAGCTACAATGAGCAGTTCTTC. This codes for CASRGSSGSYNEQFF.

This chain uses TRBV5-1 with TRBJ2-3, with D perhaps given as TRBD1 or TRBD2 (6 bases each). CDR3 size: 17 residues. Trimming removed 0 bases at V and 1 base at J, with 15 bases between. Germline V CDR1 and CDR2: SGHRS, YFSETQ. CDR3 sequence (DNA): TGCGCCAGCAGCTTGGGTGTGGGGGGCTGGGGCACAGATACGCAGTATTTT. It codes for CASSLGVGGWGTDTQYF.

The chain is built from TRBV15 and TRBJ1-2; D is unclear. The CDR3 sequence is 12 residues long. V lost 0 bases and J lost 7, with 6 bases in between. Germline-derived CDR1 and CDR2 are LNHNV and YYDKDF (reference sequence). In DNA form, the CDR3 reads TGTGCCACCAGCAGAGAAGGCTTTGGCTACACCTTC. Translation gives CATSREGFGYTF. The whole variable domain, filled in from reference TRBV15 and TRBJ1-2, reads DAMVIQNPRYQVTQFGKPVTLSCSQTLNHNVMYWYQQKSSQAPKLLFHYYDKDFNNEADTPDNFQSRRPNTSFCFLDIRSPGLGDTAMYLCATSREGFGYTFGSGTRLTVV.

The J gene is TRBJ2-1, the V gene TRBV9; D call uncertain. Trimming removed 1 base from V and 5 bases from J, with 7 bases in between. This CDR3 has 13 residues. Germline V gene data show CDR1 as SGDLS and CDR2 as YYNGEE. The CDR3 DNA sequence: TGTGCCAGCAGCGTATCACGAAACAATGAGCAGTTCTTC. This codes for CASSVSRNNEQFF.